These T cell receptor beta chains were read from a single sample in a study of T cell responses to AZD1222 COVID-19 vaccine. Assay: immunoSEQ multiplex PCR; the TCRdb copy retains only in-frame clones and omits some. There are some 130,000 clones in the sample; approximately 85% occur only once, and 5% to 6% lies in the top ten. Material: peripheral blood, obtained 28 days after the second AZD1222 dose. Every receptor here comes from an adult who received the AZD1222 COVID-19 vaccine. Both conserved end residues are part of each CDR3. D genes are given only for firm matches. A clone size is listed for some rows: how often the clone was seen (once, few, many), or a class if it is expanded.

D: .
size: once
J: TRBJ2-6
V: TRBV29-1
CDR3: CSVEENRANVLTF
DNA: TGCAGCGTTGAAGAAAATAGGGCCAACGTCCTGACTTTC

D: .
size: once
J: TRBJ1-4
V: TRBV7-6
CDR3: CASKPRAVFGGGEKLFF
DNA: TGTGCCAGCAAACCGAGGGCCGTCTTCGGGGGTGGTGAAAAACTGTTTTTT

D: .
size: .
J: TRBJ2-2
V: TRBV7-9
CDR3: CASSLATGPGELFF
DNA: TGTGCCAGCAGCTTAGCAACAGGGCCCGGGGAGCTGTTTTTT

D: .
size: .
J: TRBJ2-1
V: TRBV5-8
CDR3: CASSFTRNEQFF
DNA: TGTGCCAGCAGCTTCACTCGGAATGAGCAGTTCTTC

D: .
size: .
J: TRBJ1-5
V: TRBV15
CDR3: CATSRDSGGQFSPQHF
DNA: TGTGCCACCAGCAGAGATTCGGGAGGTCAGTTTAGTCCCCAGCATTTT

D: TRBD1
size: .
J: TRBJ1-5
V: TRBV28
CDR3: CASSLPGGDSQPQHF
DNA: TGTGCCAGCAGTTTGCCCGGGGGGGACAGTCAGCCCCAGCATTTT

D: .
size: .
J: TRBJ2-1
V: TRBV5-1
CDR3: CASSLEEGRNEQFF
DNA: TGCGCCAGCAGCTTGGAGGAGGGTCGGAATGAGCAGTTCTTC

D: .
size: .
J: TRBJ2-1
V: TRBV29-1
CDR3: CSAYRDTYNEQFF
DNA: TGCAGCGCATACAGGGATACCTACAATGAGCAGTTCTTC

D: TRBD1
size: once
J: TRBJ1-2
V: TRBV5-1
CDR3: CASSRTGAYGYTF
DNA: TGCGCCAGCAGCCGGACAGGGGCCTATGGCTACACCTTC

D: .
size: .
J: TRBJ1-3
V: TRBV4-3
CDR3: CASSFQGVNSGNTIYF
DNA: TGCGCCAGCAGCTTTCAAGGGGTAAACTCTGGAAACACCATATATTTT

D: TRBD1
size: .
J: TRBJ2-3
V: TRBV7-7
CDR3: CASSLGTGTDTQYF
DNA: TGTGCTAGCAGCTTAGGGACAGGCACAGATACGCAGTATTTT

D: .
size: .
J: TRBJ2-2
V: TRBV3-1/TRBV3-2
CDR3: CASSQAAGAGELFF
DNA: TGTGCCAGCAGCCAAGCAGCCGGTGCCGGGGAGCTGTTTTTT

D: TRBD1
size: .
J: TRBJ2-1
V: TRBV7-6
CDR3: CASSTRQGASYNEQFF
DNA: TGTGCCAGCAGCACAAGACAGGGGGCCTCCTACAATGAGCAGTTCTTC

D: TRBD1
size: few
J: TRBJ2-1
V: TRBV2
CDR3: CASSVDRDNEQFF
DNA: TGTGCCAGCAGCGTCGACAGGGACAATGAGCAGTTCTTC

D: TRBD2
size: .
J: TRBJ2-3
V: TRBV5-4
CDR3: CASSSLQSGGTDTQYF
DNA: TGTGCCAGCAGCTCCCTCCAGAGCGGGGGCACAGATACGCAGTATTTT